This T cell receptor beta chain was observed in a study of early T cells in non-severe SARS-CoV-2 infection. Study in general: Sequencing used unsorted whole-blood bulk RNA, so chains lack pairing. Whole-study findings and limits: Reliance on VDJdb matching favored anti-spike CD8 responses; private and CD4 specificities were missed.

Germline V CDR1 and CDR2: MNHEY, SVGEGT. V was shortened by 0 bases and J by 0 bases, with 8 bases between the two germline ends. The CDR3 runs 15 residues. Of note for this clonotype: Its antigen is currently unknown.

Tagging with unique molecular identifiers was applied to individual cDNA molecules. One entry per CDR3 protein, called by TCRdb with MiXCR from the 5' RACE reads. The data show approximately 100,000 distinct CDR3 sequences, 14% seen once. This chain connects TRBV6-2 or TRBV6-3 to TRBJ2-5, with D perhaps matching TRBD1 (6 bases). This TCR was recovered from an adult who was a healthcare worker with PCR-confirmed SARS-CoV-2 infection or an uninfected control (not recorded which). The specimen sequenced was whole blood. The CDR3 protein is CASSYSYRDQETQYF. The DNA of the CDR3 is TGTGCCAGCAGTTACTCTTACAGGGACCAAGAGACCCAGTACTTC.